Presented here are 22 T cell receptor beta chains from one specimen sequenced in a study of blood T cell repertoires in COVID-19. Assay used: immunoSEQ multiplex PCR; TCRdb lists only in-frame clones, some missing. This table has a few hundred thousand clones, under 90% appearing once. Sequenced material: peripheral blood. These receptors were collected from a man aged 25 to 40 with active or convalescent COVID-19.

The chain is built from TRBV5-1 and TRBJ2-3, with 11 bases matching TRBD2. Trimming removed 4 bases from V and 1 base from J; junction bases left unmatched: 5. The germline V gene encodes CDR1 SGHRS and CDR2 YFSETQ. CDR3 length: 16 residues. CDR3 sequence reads: CASSRETSGGTDTQYF. CDR3 DNA sequence: TGCGCCAGCAGCCGGGAGACTAGCGGGGGCACAGATACGCAGTATTTT.

V and J are TRBV30 and TRBJ2-1; TRBD2 matches 8 bases. Trimming at V came to 5 bases and at J to 4 bases, leaving 4 bases not matched to a gene. Germline V gene sequence: CDR1 GTSNPN, CDR2 SVGIG (reference sequence). This CDR3 is built from 13 residues. CDR3 nucleotide sequence: TGTGCCTGGGCCGGGGGGGCTTACAATGAGCAGTTCTTC. Protein product: CAWAGGAYNEQFF.

As concerns this clone: The same CDR3 arises from other DNA sequences in this sample as well. The chain joins TRBV19 to TRBJ2-3; TRBD1 agrees at 7 bases. J was trimmed by 0 bases and V by 3 bases; bases with no gene match: 3. Germline CDR1 is LNHDA and CDR2 is SQIVND (reference sequence). This CDR3 contains 15 residues. As DNA, the CDR3 is TGTGCCAGTAGTATCGGCAGGGGGAGCACAGATACGCAGTATTTT. Its protein product is CASSIGRGSTDTQYF.

This chain uses TRBV7-2 with TRBJ1-2; maybe TRBD1 (5 bases). V was trimmed by 5 bases and J by 7 bases, leaving 17 bases between them. This CDR3 is built from 14 residues. The germline V gene encodes CDR1 SGHTA and CDR2 FQGNSA. The chain's CDR3 is CASSPSGVRGGYTF. In nucleotides, the CDR3 is TGTGCCAGCAGCCCTTCGGGGGTAAGGGGTGGCTACACCTTC.

The V call is TRBV28, the J call TRBJ2-2; D might be TRBD2 (5 bases). The germline V gene encodes CDR1 MDHEN and CDR2 SYDVKM. The CDR3 contains 14 residues. V was clipped by 5 bases and J by 6 bases, with 13 bases between them. The CDR3 region has the DNA TGTGCCAGCAGTGCCGGCCGGGGAGCCGGGGAGCTGTTTTTT. Its protein is CASSAGRGAGELFF.

This chain connects TRBV30 to TRBJ1-2; D gene unclear. This CDR3 comprises 9 residues. Trimming removed 5 bases at V and 13 bases at J, with 11 bases between. The germline V gene encodes CDR1 GTSNPN and CDR2 SVGIG (reference sequence). The CDR3: CAWGGGFTF. Here the CDR3 DNA reads TGTGCCTGGGGCGGCGGTTTCACCTTC.

This clone came up once. V usage is TRBV20-1 and J usage is TRBJ1-2, with D maybe TRBD1 (6 bases). This CDR3 comprises 13 residues. Between the trimmed V and J ends, which lost 3 bases and 4 bases, there was a span of 12 bases. Looked up from germline, CDR1 is DFQATT and CDR2 is SNEGSKA (reference sequence). CDR3 bases: TGCAGTGCTAGTGTGGACAGCCTCTATGGCTACACCTTC. Translating gives CSASVDSLYGYTF.

The chain couples TRBV6-1 to TRBJ2-3, with D possibly matching TRBD2 (6 bases). The ends were cut back, 3 bases at V and 0 bases at J, with 10 bases in the middle. CDR1 MNHNS and CDR2 SASEGT come from the germline V gene. This CDR3 contains 15 residues. CDR3 in DNA: TGTGCCAGCAGTGATCCCGGGAGTAGCACAGATACGCAGTATTTT. As protein: CASSDPGSSTDTQYF.

The chain recombines TRBV6-1 with TRBJ2-1; D might be TRBD1 (6 bases). The germline V and J ends were trimmed by 8 bases and 7 bases, with 18 bases remaining between them. The CDR3 is 14 residues long. Germline assignment: CDR1 MNHNS and CDR2 SASEGT. As DNA, the CDR3 is TGTGCCAGCTCTCAGGGGCAGGGAAAGAATGAGCAGTTCTTC. Amino acids: CASSQGQGKNEQFF.

The chain carries TRBV28 and TRBJ2-2, with 13 bases that match TRBD2. The ends lost 4 bases at V and 0 bases at J; junction bases unmatched: 5. The CDR3 spans 18 residues. Germline lookup yields CDR1 MDHEN and CDR2 SYDVKM. The CDR3 region is CASSSGLAGDANTGELFF. In DNA form, the CDR3 reads TGTGCCAGCAGTTCCGGACTAGCGGGAGACGCGAACACCGGGGAGCTGTTTTTT.

This chain links TRBV18 with TRBJ1-1, with a weak D call TRBD1 (5 bases). Per germline, CDR1 KGHSH and CDR2 LQKENI. This CDR3 spans 15 amino acids. Trimming removed 5 bases at V and 1 base at J, with 14 bases between. CDR3 coding DNA: TGTGCCAGCTCATCAACTGTGACAGCGAACACTGAAGCTTTCTTT. This encodes CASSSTVTANTEAFF.

The chain is built from TRBV11-2 and TRBJ1-6; maybe TRBD1 (6 bases). Per germline, CDR1 SGHAT and CDR2 FQNNGV. This CDR3 has 13 residues. The V gene lost 8 bases and the J gene lost 6 bases, with 11 bases spanning the gap. The CDR3 region has the DNA TGTGCCAGCCATCGGACAGTTAATTCACCCCTCCACTTT. It yields the protein CASHRTVNSPLHF.

This clone was picked up one time. The chain uses TRBV5-6 and TRBJ2-7, with 9 bases matching TRBD2. The germline V gene encodes CDR1 SGHDT and CDR2 YYEEEE. V shed 4 bases, J shed 7 bases, and the junction held 6 bases outside the gene matches. The CDR3 is 13 residues long. Here the CDR3 DNA reads TGTGCCAGCAGCCCACTGCGGGGGGGAGAGCAGTACTTC. It encodes CASSPLRGGEQYF.

This chain joins TRBV9 and TRBJ1-6; 8 nucleotides match TRBD1. CDR1 and CDR2 (germline): SGDLS, YYNGEE. The CDR3 is 14 amino acids. Trimming cost V 4 bases and J 10 bases; bases outside gene matches: 7. CDR3 protein: CASSPDRVWSPLHF. The CDR3 nucleotides read TGTGCCAGCAGCCCGGACAGGGTGTGGTCACCCCTCCACTTT.

The gene calls are TRBV29-1 and TRBJ2-7; the match to TRBD2 covers 7 bases. CDR1 and CDR2 from the germline V gene are SQVTM and ANQGSEA. The CDR3 is made up of 13 amino acids. Trimming removed 3 bases from V and 0 bases from J; junction bases left unmatched: 2. CDR3 in DNA: TGCAGCGTTGAGTGGGAGGGCTCCTACGAGCAGTACTTC. This sequence encodes CSVEWEGSYEQYF.

The chain is built from TRBV5-7 and TRBJ2-1; D gene unclear. TRBV5-7 is an ORF; its function is uncertain. The CDR3 consists of 16 residues. With 3 bases removed from V and 0 bases from J, the gap between germline ends came to 13 bases. The CDR3 DNA follows: TGTGCCAGCAGCTCTCGCAGGTTATACTCCTACAATGAGCAGTTCTTC. It specifies CASSSRRLYSYNEQFF.

This sequence joins TRBV9 and TRBJ1-1; D is ambiguous. The CDR3 loop spans 15 amino acids. Trimming cost V 0 bases and J 1 base, with 10 bases left between them. CDR1 and CDR2 from the germline V gene are SGDLS and YYNGEE. CDR3 amino acids: CASSVGASRNTEAFF. The CDR3 bases are TGTGCCAGCAGCGTAGGCGCTTCTAGGAACACTGAAGCTTTCTTT.

The chain links TRBV19 to TRBJ2-1; 7 nucleotides line up with TRBD2. Germline V CDR1 and CDR2: LNHDA, SQIVND (reference sequence). The CDR3 has 14 amino acids. With 4 bases clipped from V and 6 bases from J, the junction kept 6 bases outside the gene matches. The CDR3 here is CASSRGGNFNEQFF. In DNA, the CDR3 is TGTGCCAGTAGTAGGGGGGGAAATTTCAATGAGCAGTTCTTC. Supplemented by reference TRBV19 and TRBJ2-1, the full variable domain reads DGGITQSPKYLFRKEGQNVTLSCEQNLNHDAMYWYRQDPGQGLRLIYYSQIVNDFQKGDIAEGYSVSREKKESFPLTVTSAQKNPTAFYLCASSRGGNFNEQFFGPGTRLTVL.

The chain joins TRBV4-2 to TRBJ1-5; D remains unclear. The germline CDR1 and CDR2 sequences are LGHNA and YNFKEQ. V was pared by 0 bases and J by 7 bases, with 10 bases between. The CDR3 contains 14 residues. CDR3 amino acids: CASSQDQAGQPQHF. In DNA form, the CDR3 reads TGTGCCAGCAGCCAAGACCAAGCGGGGCAGCCCCAGCATTTT.

This clone was seen a single time. This sample also contains other DNA sequences that code for the same CDR3. V and J are TRBV12-3 or TRBV12-4 and TRBJ1-4; D is ambiguous. The CDR3 has 13 amino acids. Trimming left V 3 bases short and J 5 bases short, with 7 bases between. Written as DNA, the CDR3 is TGTGCCAGCAGTTTCACTAGGAATGAAAAACTGTTTTTT. As protein: CASSFTRNEKLFF.

The chain is built from TRBV4-1 and TRBJ2-1; 11 bases map to TRBD1. This CDR3 comprises 16 residues. Per the germline V gene, CDR1 is MGHRA and CDR2 is YSYEKL. With V trimmed by 0 bases and J by 13 bases, 11 bases remained unmatched. CDR3 sequence (DNA): TGCGCCAGCAGCCAAGAGGGGGGACAGGGGGGTCGGTTTCAGTTCTTC. Amino acids: CASSQEGGQGGRFQFF.

This chain connects TRBV28 to TRBJ1-4, with no clear D. The CDR3 covers 14 residues. Trimming shortened V by 1 base and J by 8 bases, and 11 bases separated the two germline ends. CDR1 is MDHEN, CDR2 SYDVKM, per germline. The CDR3 sequence is CASSLSGVGEKLFF. The DNA for the CDR3 is TGTGCCAGCAGTTTATCCGGGGTAGGGGAAAAACTGTTTTTT.